This T cell receptor (beta chain) is from a study of cytomegalovirus exposure and HLA in healthy donors. Concerning this clone itself: Its cognate antigen is unknown.

Unrecorded immune exposures were likely, despite nominal health at sampling. Study-level findings and limits: In a later analysis, DRB1 alleles had the most associated TCRs; HLA-C alleles the fewest. For TCR beta chains, V- and J-gene trimming was later linked to a missense DCLRE1C variant. The authors assumed roughly uniform sequencing depth across donors for presence/absence analyses.

PCR amplification relied on 60 Vbeta primers (plus 13 Jbeta primers). Sequencing was performed with immunoSEQ multiplex PCR; in TCRdb, only in-frame clones are kept and a portion is missing. The data show around 110,000 clones, approximately 81% seen once. The clonotype comes from a woman aged 25 to 39 in good health and CMV-seronegative. The source material was PBMCs.

The CDR3 region is CASSSGLADNEQFF. DNA for the CDR3: TGTGCCAGCAGTTCCGGGCTAGCGGACAATGAGCAGTTCTTC. The chain joins TRBV27 to TRBJ2-1, with 7 bases aligning to TRBD2. Trimming cost V 4 bases and J 5 bases; bases outside gene matches: 5. Germline V CDR1 and CDR2: MNHEY, SMNVEV (reference sequence). The CDR3 covers 14 residues.